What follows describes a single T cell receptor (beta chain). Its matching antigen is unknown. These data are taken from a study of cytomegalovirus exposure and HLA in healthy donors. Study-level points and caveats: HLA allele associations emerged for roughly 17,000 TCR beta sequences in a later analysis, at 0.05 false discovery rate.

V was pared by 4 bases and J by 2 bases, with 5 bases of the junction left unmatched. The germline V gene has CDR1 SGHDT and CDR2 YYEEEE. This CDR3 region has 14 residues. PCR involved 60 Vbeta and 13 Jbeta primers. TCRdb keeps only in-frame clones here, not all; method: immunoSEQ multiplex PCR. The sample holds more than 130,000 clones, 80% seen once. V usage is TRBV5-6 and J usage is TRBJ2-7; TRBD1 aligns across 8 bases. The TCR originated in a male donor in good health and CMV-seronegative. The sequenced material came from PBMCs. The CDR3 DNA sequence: TGTGCCAGCAGCACTCCGGGACAGGCCTACGAGCAGTACTTC. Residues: CASSTPGQAYEQYF.